Listed below are T cell receptor beta chains from one sample, sequenced in a study of blood T cell repertoires in COVID-19. Generated by immunoSEQ multiplex PCR, the TCRdb table keeps only in-frame clones and is missing some. This sample has around 300,000 clones, with 70% to 90% found just once. Input material: peripheral blood. These receptors were obtained from a woman between 65 and 79 years old with acute or convalescent COVID-19. Both conserved end residues are part of each CDR3. D genes are given only for firm matches. A row's size may be missing; if present it is once, few, many or a size class.

clone_size,v_call,d_call,j_call,cdr3_aa,cdr3_nt
.,TRBV6-6,.,TRBJ2-7,CASGWGPIYEQYF,TGTGCCAGCGGGTGGGGGCCAATTTACGAGCAGTACTTC
.,TRBV28,.,TRBJ1-2,CASSPTNYGYTF,TGTGCCAGCAGCCCTACTAACTATGGCTACACCTTC
few,TRBV7-9,.,TRBJ1-1,CASGLRGDTEAFF,TGTGCCAGCGGGCTTCGGGGGGACACTGAAGCTTTCTTT
.,TRBV29-1,.,TRBJ1-2,CSVEGGRVGYGYTF,TGCAGCGTTGAAGGAGGCAGGGTAGGCTATGGCTACACCTTC
.,TRBV2,.,TRBJ1-5,CASSDRGGGNQPQHF,TGTGCCAGCAGTGATAGAGGGGGGGGCAATCAGCCCCAGCATTTT
.,TRBV21-1,.,TRBJ1-3,CASSKESGISGNTIYF,TGTGCCAGCAGCAAAGAGAGCGGAATCTCTGGAAACACCATATATTTT
.,TRBV30,TRBD1,TRBJ2-5,CAWSTGVETQYF,TGTGCCTGGTCGACAGGGGTTGAGACCCAGTACTTC
.,TRBV21-1,.,TRBJ2-7,CAPLPEQYF,TGTGCCCCGCTACCCGAGCAGTACTTC
.,TRBV19,TRBD1,TRBJ2-5,CASRARPGQGRETQYF,TGTGCCAGTCGCGCCCGCCCGGGACAGGGGAGAGAGACCCAGTACTTC
few,TRBV6-2/TRBV6-3,.,TRBJ1-5,CASSYVQGPQHF,TGTGCCAGCAGTTACGTGCAGGGGCCCCAGCATTTT
.,TRBV6-5,TRBD2,TRBJ2-5,CASSYAGGQETQYF,TGTGCCAGCAGTTACGCGGGGGGGCAAGAGACCCAGTACTTC
.,TRBV2,.,TRBJ1-2,CASSVSSHSDYGYTF,TGTGCCAGCAGTGTTAGCTCTCACTCCGACTATGGCTACACCTTC
.,TRBV29-1,.,TRBJ1-1,CSTSQPNTEAFF,TGCAGCACCTCACAGCCCAACACTGAAGCTTTCTTT
.,TRBV12-3/TRBV12-4,.,TRBJ1-1,CASSIKQNTEAFF,TGTGCCAGCAGTATAAAACAGAACACTGAAGCTTTCTTT
.,TRBV9,.,TRBJ2-6,CASSAQLGANVLTF,TGTGCCAGCAGCGCCCAACTGGGGGCCAACGTCCTGACTTTC
once,TRBV7-9,.,TRBJ1-1,CASSLVRGSNTEAFF,TGTGCCAGCAGCTTAGTTCGGGGGTCGAACACTGAAGCTTTCTTT
.,TRBV7-2,.,TRBJ1-2,CASSLWAAYGYTF,TGTGCCAGCAGCTTATGGGCCGCCTATGGCTACACCTTC
.,TRBV10-2,.,TRBJ2-7,CASSGSPWDTTWEQYF,TGCGCCAGCAGTGGCTCCCCCTGGGACACCACCTGGGAGCAGTACTTC
.,TRBV6-1,TRBD2,TRBJ2-4,CASSDLKGLAGQIAKNIQYF,TGTGCCAGCAGTGATCTAAAGGGACTAGCGGGGCAGATAGCCAAAAACATTCAGTACTTC
few,TRBV2,.,TRBJ2-1,CASSATRTGEQFF,TGTGCCAGCAGTGCTACTAGGACTGGCGAGCAGTTCTTC
.,TRBV6-5,TRBD1,TRBJ1-1,CASSFGQGWTEAFF,TGTGCCAGCAGTTTTGGACAGGGGTGGACTGAAGCTTTTTTT
.,TRBV19,.,TRBJ1-1,CASTPPGGGREAFF,TGTGCCAGTACCCCGCCCGGGGGAGGGCGCGAAGCTTTCTTT
.,TRBV12-2,.,TRBJ1-1,CASRLAEDGAFF,TGTGCAAGTCGCTTAGCGGAGGATGGAGCTTTCTTT
once,TRBV7-3,TRBD2,TRBJ2-3,CASSLIAGGIDTQYF,TGTGCCAGCAGCTTGATAGCGGGGGGTATAGATACGCAGTATTTT
.,TRBV3-1/TRBV3-2,.,TRBJ1-6,CASSQVPDARSPLHF,TGTGCCAGCAGCCAAGTCCCCGACGCCAGGTCACCCCTCCACTTT
.,TRBV12-3/TRBV12-4,.,TRBJ1-1,CASSLTGGAFF,TGTGCCAGCAGCTTAACCGGGGGAGCTTTCTTT
.,TRBV9,TRBD1,TRBJ1-4,CASSPRQGSNEKLFF,TGTGCCAGCAGCCCCCGACAGGGGTCTAATGAAAAACTGTTTTTT
.,TRBV6-5,.,TRBJ1-3,CASRSSGNTIYF,TGTGCCAGCCGGAGTTCTGGAAACACCATATATTTT
.,TRBV5-1,.,TRBJ2-3,CASKRLVTDTQYF,TGCGCCAGCAAGCGGCTGGTCACAGATACGCAGTATTTT
.,TRBV7-9,.,TRBJ1-1,CASSLEGGIKTEAFF,TGTGCCAGCAGCTTAGAAGGGGGAATAAAGACTGAAGCTTTCTTT
.,TRBV3-1/TRBV3-2,.,TRBJ2-1,CASSQRLDYNEQFF,TGTGCCAGCAGTCAAAGACTAGACTACAATGAGCAGTTCTTC
.,TRBV5-1,TRBD1,TRBJ1-1,CASSQGQGNEAFF,TGCGCCAGCAGCCAGGGACAGGGTAATGAAGCTTTCTTT
.,TRBV5-1,.,TRBJ1-6,CASSLLQANSPLHF,TGCGCCAGCAGCTTGCTGCAGGCTAATTCACCCCTCCACTTT
.,TRBV3-1/TRBV3-2,TRBD2,TRBJ2-1,CASSARSGGPYNEQFF,TGTGCCAGCAGCGCCCGCAGCGGGGGGCCTTACAATGAGCAGTTCTTC
.,TRBV3-1/TRBV3-2,.,TRBJ2-5,CASSQTTGTQETQYF,TGTGCCAGCAGCCAAACGACCGGGACTCAAGAGACCCAGTACTTC
.,TRBV5-1,TRBD2,TRBJ2-1,CASNPSGGTFEQFF,TGCGCCAGCAACCCAAGCGGGGGGACCTTTGAGCAGTTCTTC
.,TRBV19,TRBD2,TRBJ2-5,CASSMGGGMKTQYF,TGTGCCAGTAGTATGGGGGGGGGAATGAAGACCCAGTACTTC
.,TRBV5-1,TRBD1,TRBJ1-3,CASSLAHRGSGNTIYF,TGCGCCAGCAGCTTGGCCCACAGGGGGTCTGGAAACACCATATATTTT
.,TRBV11-2,TRBD2,TRBJ2-1,CASSLVPSGGPSSYNEQFF,TGTGCCAGCAGCTTAGTCCCTAGCGGGGGCCCTAGCTCCTACAATGAGCAGTTCTTC
few,TRBV11-2,.,TRBJ2-7,CASSLERTPIYEQYF,TGTGCCAGCAGCTTAGAAAGGACACCTATCTACGAGCAGTACTTC
.,TRBV11-3,.,TRBJ2-4,CASSSRTDSNIQYF,TGTGCCAGCAGCTCCAGGACAGACTCTAACATTCAGTACTTC
.,TRBV3-1/TRBV3-2,.,TRBJ2-7,CASSYDREQYF,TGTGCCAGCAGCTACGACAGGGAGCAGTACTTC
once,TRBV11-2,.,TRBJ1-6,CASSLPQANSPLHF,TGTGCCAGCAGCTTACCCCAGGCCAATTCACCCCTCCACTTT
.,TRBV12-3/TRBV12-4,.,TRBJ2-5,CASSLGTAQTQYF,TGTGCCAGCAGTTTAGGGACAGCTCAGACCCAGTACTTC
.,TRBV25-1,.,TRBJ2-2,CASSELGQARGTGELFF,TGTGCCAGCAGTGAATTGGGGCAGGCCCGAGGCACCGGGGAGCTGTTTTTT
.,TRBV2,.,TRBJ1-4,CASSSRWRDEKLFF,TGTGCCAGCAGTTCCCGGTGGAGAGATGAAAAACTGTTTTTT
.,TRBV2,TRBD2,TRBJ2-3,CASGAGGTDTQYF,TGTGCCAGCGGAGCGGGGGGCACAGATACGCAGTATTTT
.,TRBV12-3/TRBV12-4,.,TRBJ2-7,CASSPRQDEQYF,TGTGCCAGCAGTCCTCGACAAGACGAGCAGTACTTC
.,TRBV7-8,.,TRBJ1-5,CASSPGGSNQPQHF,TGTGCCAGCAGCCCCGGGGGAAGCAATCAGCCCCAGCATTTT
once,TRBV20-1,TRBD2,TRBJ2-7,CSASRRGGFTYEQYF,TGCAGTGCTAGTAGGCGGGGAGGGTTCACCTACGAGCAGTACTTC
.,TRBV4-2,TRBD1,TRBJ1-2,CASSPPRTGVSGYTF,TGTGCCAGCAGCCCCCCGAGGACAGGGGTGAGTGGCTACACCTTC
.,TRBV6-5,TRBD2,TRBJ2-7,CASSGTSGAYEQYF,TGTGCCAGCTCCGGGACTAGCGGAGCTTACGAGCAGTACTTC
.,TRBV5-1,TRBD1,TRBJ2-5,CASSLARQGASLETQYF,TGCGCCAGCAGCTTGGCCCGACAGGGCGCAAGCCTAGAGACCCAGTACTTC